This TCR beta chain was captured by sequencing in a study of blood T cell repertoires in COVID-19. The CDR3 spans 16 residues. V shed 2 bases and J shed 0 bases, with 13 bases lying between them. Germline assignment: CDR1 SGHAT and CDR2 FQNNGV. Generated by immunoSEQ multiplex PCR, the TCRdb table keeps only in-frame clones and is missing some. The sample has approximately 180,000 clones; 75% to 90% are singletons. The sample comprised peripheral blood. The gene calls are TRBV11-2 and TRBJ1-1; D is ambiguous. The receptor was isolated from a man between 60 and 75 years old with acute or convalescent COVID-19. The CDR3 nucleotides are TGTGCCAGCAGCTTAATCGCAGGCAGAATGAACACTGAAGCTTTCTTT. This sequence encodes CASSLIAGRMNTEAFF.